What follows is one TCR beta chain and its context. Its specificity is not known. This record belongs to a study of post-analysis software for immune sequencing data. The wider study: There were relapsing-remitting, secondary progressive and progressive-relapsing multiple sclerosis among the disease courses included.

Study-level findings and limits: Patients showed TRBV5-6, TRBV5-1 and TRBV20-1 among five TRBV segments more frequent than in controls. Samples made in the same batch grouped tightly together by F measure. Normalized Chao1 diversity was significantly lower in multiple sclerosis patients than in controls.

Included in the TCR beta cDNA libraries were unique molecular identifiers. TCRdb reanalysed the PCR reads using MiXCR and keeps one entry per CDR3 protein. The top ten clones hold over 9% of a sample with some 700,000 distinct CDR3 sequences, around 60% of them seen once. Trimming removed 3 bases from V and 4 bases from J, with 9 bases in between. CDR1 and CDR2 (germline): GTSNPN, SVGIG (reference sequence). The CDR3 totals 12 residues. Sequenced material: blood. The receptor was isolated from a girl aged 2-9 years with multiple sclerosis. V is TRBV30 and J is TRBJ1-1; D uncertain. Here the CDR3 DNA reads TGTGCCTGGAGCCGGCGCAGCACTGAAGCTTTCTTT. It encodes CAWSRRSTEAFF.